This TCR beta chain emerged from a study of human T cells and chemical hapten exposure. Study context: For sensitization, 2% DPC was applied to a roughly 2 cm by roughly 2 cm patch of upper inner arm skin.

This clonotype has at least ten counts. TCRdb re-called the RACE reads with MiXCR, one entry per CDR3 protein. The sample shows about 380,000 distinct CDR3 sequences, more than 5% of them seen only once. Time point given: patch test 2, 6 weeks after DPC sensitization. Noted treatment: therapeutic diphenylcyclopropenone sensitization with weekly scalp DPC. Germline V gene data show CDR1 as SGHTA and CDR2 as FQGNSA. CDR3 length: 14 residues. V was clipped by 2 bases and J by 4 bases, with 8 bases between them. The sequence derives from a woman between 18 and 29 years old with alopecia areata. Some clones in this sample may be carry-over from other donors' samples. Sequences were derived from whole blood, sampled in connection with sensitization to the hapten diphenylcyclopropenone (DPC). This rearrangement joins TRBV7-2 to TRBJ1-4; D is undetermined. DNA for the CDR3: TGTGCCAGCAGCTTAAGGCGGCTTAATGAAAAACTGTTTTTT. The encoded protein is CASSLRRLNEKLFF. The full variable domain, rest sourced from reference TRBV7-2 and TRBJ1-4, is GAGVSQSPSNKVTEKGKDVELRCDPISGHTALYWYRQSLGQGLEFLIYFQGNSAPDKSGLPSDRFSAERTGGSVSTLTIQRTQQEDSAVYLCASSLRRLNEKLFFGSGTQLSVL.